These T cell receptor beta chains were read from a single sample in a study of identical twins. TCRdb called the 5' RACE reads again in MiXCR, with one record for every CDR3 protein. The table records around 480,000 distinct CDR3 sequences, 11% to 15% of them present only once. These data are also associated with another study on yellow fever vaccine responses in identical twins.

The specimen sequenced was CD4+ T cells sorted from blood. The receptors were sampled from a woman aged 18-29 years in good health. Both conserved end residues are part of each CDR3. D genes are given only for firm matches. Clone size is stated in some rows and not others, as once, few, many or a class when expanded.

clone_size j_call d_call v_call cdr3_length cdr3_aa cdr3_nt
few TRBJ2-5 NA TRBV4-1 16 CASSQVTKVFQETQYF TGCGCCAGCAGCCAAGTTACGAAGGTCTTCCAAGAGACCCAGTACTTC
NA TRBJ2-2 TRBD2 TRBV2 17 CASSEARLAGDAGELFF TGTGCCAGCAGTGAAGCGCGACTAGCGGGAGATGCCGGGGAGCTGTTTTTT
NA TRBJ2-7 TRBD2 TRBV10-2 13 CASTLAGTYEQYF TGCGCCAGCACATTAGCGGGAACCTACGAGCAGTACTTC
NA TRBJ2-1 TRBD1 TRBV5-1 14 CASSFRQGGNEQFF TGCGCCAGCAGTTTCCGACAGGGTGGCAATGAGCAGTTCTTC
NA TRBJ2-3 TRBD1 TRBV7-2 12 CASSSSGTASYF TGTGCCAGCAGCTCATCCGGGACAGCCTCGTATTTT
NA TRBJ1-2 NA TRBV4-3 12 CASSSGHYGYTF TGCGCCAGCAGCTCAGGACACTATGGCTACACCTTC
NA TRBJ1-6 NA TRBV27 16 CASSLYRSSYNSPLHF TGTGCCAGCAGTTTATACAGGAGCTCCTATAATTCACCCCTCCACTTT
NA TRBJ2-5 NA TRBV6-5 10 CASGLETQYF TGTGCCAGCGGCCTTGAGACCCAGTACTTC
NA TRBJ2-1 TRBD2 TRBV6-2/TRBV6-3 16 CASSSRAGISYNEQFF TGTGCCAGCAGTTCCAGAGCGGGGATATCCTACAATGAGCAGTTCTTC
few TRBJ2-3 NA TRBV7-8 15 CASSLGSSRTGTQYF TGTGCCAGCAGCTTAGGCAGCTCTAGAACGGGTACGCAGTATTTT
few TRBJ2-7 NA TRBV3-1 14 CASSQDSLPGEQYF TGTGCCAGCAGCCAAGACTCCTTACCGGGGGAGCAGTACTTC
NA TRBJ2-7 NA TRBV4-2 15 CASSQPTGAPYEQYF TGTGCCAGCAGCCAACCGACTGGCGCTCCCTACGAGCAGTACTTC
NA TRBJ1-1 TRBD1 TRBV10-3 14 CAIRDRDWNTEAFF TGTGCCATCAGGGACAGGGATTGGAACACTGAAGCTTTCTTT
few TRBJ2-1 TRBD2 TRBV4-3 18 CASSQGRLAGGGYNEQFF TGCGCCAGCAGCCAAGGTAGACTAGCGGGAGGGGGATACAATGAGCAGTTCTTC
NA TRBJ2-7 TRBD1 TRBV5-1 16 CASRYRDRGTLYEQYF TGCGCCAGCAGATACCGGGACAGGGGGACCCTCTACGAGCAGTACTTC
NA TRBJ2-2 NA TRBV12-3/TRBV12-4 15 CASSTAGTATGELFF TGTGCCAGCAGCACAGCCGGGACCGCCACCGGGGAGCTGTTTTTT
NA TRBJ2-1 TRBD1 TRBV24-1 15 CATTTGTGIYNEQFF TGTGCCACCACTACCGGGACAGGGATATACAATGAGCAGTTCTTC
few TRBJ2-7 NA TRBV25-1 12 CASTDPHYEQYF TGTGCCAGCACCGATCCACACTACGAGCAGTACTTC
few TRBJ2-1 NA TRBV7-2 13 CASSQGQLREQFF TGTGCCAGCAGCCAAGGACAGCTCAGGGAGCAGTTCTTC
NA TRBJ2-2 NA TRBV6-2/TRBV6-3 14 CASSDRGPTGELFF TGTGCCAGCAGTGACCGGGGCCCCACCGGGGAGCTGTTTTTT
NA TRBJ2-3 TRBD1 TRBV6-1 15 CASSRGQGSQDTQYF TGTGCCAGCAGTCGGGGACAGGGGAGTCAGGATACGCAGTATTTT
NA TRBJ2-1 NA TRBV6-6 12 CASSYVGKEQFF TGTGCCAGCAGTTACGTTGGGAAGGAGCAGTTCTTC
few TRBJ1-6 NA TRBV4-3 14 CASSQGAGLSPLHF TGCGCCAGCAGCCAAGGGGCAGGGCTTTCACCCCTCCACTTT
NA TRBJ2-7 TRBD1 TRBV27 15 CASSLSQGASYEQYF TGTGCCAGCAGTTTAAGCCAGGGGGCTTCCTACGAGCAGTACTTC
NA TRBJ2-6 NA TRBV7-2 15 CASSPGWGQPVILTF TGTGCCAGCAGCCCCGGCTGGGGGCAGCCGGTCATCCTGACTTTC
once TRBJ2-2 TRBD1 TRBV24-1 17 CATSLKTGGASPGELFF TGTGCCACCAGTTTGAAAACAGGGGGCGCTTCTCCCGGGGAGCTGTTTTTT
NA TRBJ2-1 NA TRBV12-3/TRBV12-4 15 CASSFARVSYNEQFF TGTGCCAGCAGTTTCGCGAGGGTTTCCTACAATGAGCAGTTCTTC
NA TRBJ2-7 NA TRBV28 15 CASSFSASRPYEQYF TGTGCCAGCAGTTTCTCGGCAAGCCGGCCCTACGAGCAGTACTTC
NA TRBJ2-1 TRBD2 TRBV12-3/TRBV12-4 15 CASSPQRGHYNEQFF TGTGCCAGCAGCCCCCAGCGGGGGCACTACAATGAGCAGTTCTTC
few TRBJ2-1 NA TRBV3-1 14 CASSQASRGNEQFF TGTGCCAGCAGCCAAGCGAGTCGGGGTAATGAGCAGTTCTTC
NA TRBJ2-5 TRBD2 TRBV7-2 16 CASSLVGTSDRETQYF TGTGCCAGCAGCTTAGTTGGGACTAGCGATAGAGAGACCCAGTACTTC
NA TRBJ2-3 NA TRBV3-1 13 CASSQDFKGGTYF TGTGCCAGCAGCCAAGATTTTAAGGGGGGGACCTACTTT
NA TRBJ2-4 NA TRBV10-1 14 CASSDMGAKNIQYF TGCGCCAGCAGTGATATGGGAGCCAAAAACATTCAGTACTTC
NA TRBJ2-2 NA TRBV30 14 CAWSVGGRVGELFF TGTGCCTGGAGTGTTGGGGGTAGAGTCGGGGAGCTGTTTTTT
few TRBJ2-7 TRBD1 TRBV7-9 14 CASSILTGSGEQYF TGTGCCAGCAGCATCCTGACAGGGTCTGGCGAGCAGTACTTC
many TRBJ2-3 NA TRBV7-9 13 CASSPGQTDTQYF TGTGCCAGCAGCCCAGGACAGACAGATACGCAGTATTTT
NA TRBJ2-1 NA TRBV3-1 11 CASSHLSEQFF TGTGCCAGCAGCCATTTAAGTGAGCAGTTCTTC
many TRBJ2-2 NA TRBV29-1 14 CSVTGGVNTGELFF TGCAGCGTTACTGGCGGGGTGAACACCGGGGAGCTGTTTTTT
NA TRBJ2-3 NA TRBV12-3/TRBV12-4 15 CASIGGRVSADTQYF TGTGCCAGCATTGGGGGGAGAGTCTCGGCAGATACGCAGTATTTT
few TRBJ2-2 NA TRBV2 13 CASSAKRTGELFF TGTGCCAGCAGTGCGAAAAGAACCGGGGAGCTGTTTTTT
many TRBJ1-6 NA TRBV9 14 CASSVQGENSPLHF TGTGCCAGCAGCGTACAGGGTGAGAATTCACCCCTCCACTTT
NA TRBJ2-7 TRBD1 TRBV2 15 CASRATDRGGYEQYF TGTGCCAGCAGGGCAACGGACAGGGGTGGCTACGAGCAGTACTTC
NA TRBJ1-4 NA TRBV5-1 15 CASSLEASPNEKLFF TGCGCCAGCAGCTTGGAGGCATCCCCTAATGAAAAACTGTTTTTT
NA TRBJ1-4 TRBD1 TRBV7-9 16 CASSLDQGVHNEKLFF TGTGCCAGCAGCTTAGACCAGGGGGTTCACAATGAAAAACTGTTTTTT
NA TRBJ2-1 NA TRBV24-1 15 CATSVEGPGYNEQFF TGTGCCACCAGTGTTGAGGGGCCCGGCTACAATGAGCAGTTCTTC
few TRBJ2-1 NA TRBV29-1 10 CSVERGEQFF TGCAGCGTTGAAAGGGGAGAGCAGTTCTTC